This TCR beta chain was sequenced for a study of T cell responses to AZD1222 COVID-19 vaccine. The V and J ends lost 2 bases and 6 bases, in that order; junction bases with no gene match: 7. CDR1 MNHNY and CDR2 SVGAGI come from the germline V gene (reference sequence). The CDR3 extends over 15 amino acids. Regarding this clone: Its specificity is not known.

Measured with immunoSEQ multiplex PCR; TCRdb has only the in-frame clones, and not every one. Of some 150,000 clones detected, around 89% appear once; the ten largest clones hold 3% to 3.5%. Findings and caveats of the study: Spike was spanned by vaccine-associated CD4 TCRs, which were dominant at 160-218 and 743-854. White British ancestry dominated among donors, who included more females, and clonal diversity was possibly underestimated. Unmutated variant regions are reportedly the target of nearly half of TCRs that are spike-specific. After the peak T cell response, and only then, were repertoires sampled.

This receptor was taken from an adult in good health. The sample was peripheral blood, taken on day 0 of AZD1222 vaccination. The chain links TRBV6-6 to TRBJ1-2; 9 nucleotides line up with TRBD1. DNA of the CDR3: TGTGCCAGCAGTTACCCGGGGACAGGGATGGATGGCTACACCTTC. It codes for CASSYPGTGMDGYTF.